This T cell receptor (beta chain) was observed in a study of blood T cell repertoires in COVID-19. Study-wide background: The study drew acute and convalescent COVID-19 samples from the United States, Italy and Spain. The analysed material was cDNA or gDNA that came from T cells, B-cell-depleted T cells, or PBMCs.

Original methodology: Nucleated cell number was recorded as an estimate derived from reference gene primer amplification. Using immunoSEQ multiplex PCR, the repertoire was profiled, and TCRdb retains in-frame clones only, with some absent. The V and J calls and clone size are taken from that table; D and trimming were inferred from the DNA. The sample has more than 200,000 clones, more than 70% seen once. The germline gives CDR1 MNHNY, CDR2 SVGAGI (reference sequence). This CDR3 has 15 amino acids. The V end lost 2 bases, the J end lost 1 base, and 9 bases lay between the germline ends. The specimen sequenced was peripheral blood. The chain recombines TRBV6-6 with TRBJ1-5; D is perhaps TRBD1 (6 bases). The receptor was isolated from a woman aged 40 to 49 who had recovered from COVID-19. The CDR3 loop reads CASSYRTESNQPQHF. In DNA form, the CDR3 reads TGTGCCAGCAGTTACAGGACAGAGAGCAATCAGCCCCAGCATTTT.